The T cell receptor beta chain under discussion was sequenced for a study of control samples from healthy donors and cancer patients. TCRdb's table, derived via immunoSEQ multiplex PCR, lists solely in-frame clones and lacks some. The sample includes about 160,000 clones, around 94% seen only once; the top ten take about 14%. The CDR3 is 16 amino acids. Unmatched junction bases numbered 8, after V lost 6 bases and J lost 2 bases. Germline V CDR1 and CDR2: SEHNR, FQNEAQ (reference sequence). The rearrangement uses TRBV7-9 and TRBJ2-2; 8 bases align to TRBD1. Source material: PBMCs. The sequence came from a man in his fifties or sixties with colorectal cancer. CDR3 DNA: TGTGCCAGCAGAATAGGGACAGGACTTAACACCGGGGAGCTGTTTTTT. Amino acids: CASRIGTGLNTGELFF.